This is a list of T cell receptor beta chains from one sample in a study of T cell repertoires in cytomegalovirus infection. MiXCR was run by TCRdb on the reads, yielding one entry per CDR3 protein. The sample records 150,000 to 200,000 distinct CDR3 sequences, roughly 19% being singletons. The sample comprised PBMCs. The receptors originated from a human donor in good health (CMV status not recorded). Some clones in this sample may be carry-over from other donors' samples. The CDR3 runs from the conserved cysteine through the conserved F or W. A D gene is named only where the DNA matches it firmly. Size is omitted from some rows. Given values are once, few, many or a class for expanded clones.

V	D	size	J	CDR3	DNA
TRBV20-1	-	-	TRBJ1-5	CSARDVGNQPQHF	TGCAGTGCTAGAGATGTGGGCAATCAGCCCCAGCATTTT
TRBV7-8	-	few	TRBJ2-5	CASSPRRGHQETQYF	TGTGCCAGCAGCCCCAGGAGGGGGCACCAAGAGACCCAGTACTTC
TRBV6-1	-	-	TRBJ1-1	CASSDWFDTEAFF	TGTGCCAGCAGTGACTGGTTTGACACTGAAGCTTTCTTT
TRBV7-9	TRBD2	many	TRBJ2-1	CASSSSSGGLGNEQFF	TGTGCCAGCAGCTCCTCTAGCGGGGGCTTGGGCAATGAGCAGTTCTTC
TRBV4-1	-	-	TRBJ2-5	CASSQTEVEETQYF	TGCGCCAGCAGCCAAACAGAGGTGGAGGAGACCCAGTACTTC
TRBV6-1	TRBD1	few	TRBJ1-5	CASSEGQGYQPQHF	TGTGCCAGCAGTGAAGGACAGGGGTATCAGCCCCAGCATTTT
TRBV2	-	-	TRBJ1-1	CASRTGSEAFF	TGTGCCAGCAGAACCGGGAGTGAAGCTTTCTTT
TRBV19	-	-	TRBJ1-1	CASSIYMAALNTEAFF	TGTGCCAGTAGTATTTATATGGCAGCCCTGAACACTGAAGCTTTCTTT
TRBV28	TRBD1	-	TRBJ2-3	CASSPGTGENTDTQYF	TGTGCCAGCAGTCCCGGGACAGGGGAGAACACAGATACGCAGTATTTT
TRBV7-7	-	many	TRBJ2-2	CGAITENTGELFF	TGTGGTGCCATTACGGAGAACACCGGGGAGCTGTTTTTT
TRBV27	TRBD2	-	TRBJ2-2	CASSSTGTSVVGELFF	TGTGCCAGCAGTTCTACCGGGACTAGCGTTGTCGGGGAGCTGTTTTTT
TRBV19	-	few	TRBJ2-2	CASSIDRNTGELFF	TGTGCCAGTAGTATAGACAGAAACACCGGGGAGCTGTTTTTT
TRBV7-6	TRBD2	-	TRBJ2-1	CASSLRGGSGHNEQFF	TGTGCCAGCAGCTTACGGGGGGGTAGCGGCCACAATGAGCAGTTCTTC
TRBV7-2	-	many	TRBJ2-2	CASRENTGELFF	TGTGCCAGCAGGGAGAACACCGGGGAGCTGTTTTTT
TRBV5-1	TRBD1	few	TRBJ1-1	CASSWRDRGSAEAFF	TGCGCCAGCAGCTGGCGGGACAGGGGAAGTGCTGAAGCTTTCTTT
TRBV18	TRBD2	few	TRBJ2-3	CASSRWTGTIGSTDTQYF	TGTGCCAGCTCACGTTGGACCGGGACTATAGGCAGCACAGATACGCAGTATTTT
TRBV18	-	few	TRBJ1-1	CASSPVEVNTEAFF	TGTGCCAGCTCACCGGTTGAAGTGAACACTGAAGCTTTCTTT